This T cell receptor beta chain was identified during a study of CD8 T cells in Susac syndrome. The authors reverse transcribed about 0.5 to 1 ug RNA with random hexamers. Each CDR3 protein is one row after TCRdb ran MiXCR on the immunoSEQ multiplex PCR reads. The table records about 150,000 distinct CDR3 sequences, 95% to 96% of them present only once. V was pared by 7 bases and J by 4 bases, with 11 bases between. The CDR3 spans 13 residues. CDR1 and CDR2 (germline): LGHNT, FRNRAP. The specimen sequenced was CD8+ T cells from PBMCs. The chain couples TRBV12-5 to TRBJ2-1, with D perhaps TRBD1 (6 bases). The TCR was taken from a human donor with multiple sclerosis. CDR3: CASAPGTYNEQFF. The DNA of the CDR3 is TGTGCTAGTGCCCCAGGGACATACAATGAGCAGTTCTTC.